These 22 T cell receptor beta chains share one sample of origin, sequenced in a study of Tregs in tolerant kidney transplant recipients. Assay: immunoSEQ multiplex PCR; the TCRdb copy retains only in-frame clones and omits some. The sample holds more than 75,000 clones; under 95% are singletons and the top ten take 0.4% to 0.55%. The sample in question was CD4+ T cells from blood, obtained before the transplant. Every receptor here comes from a human donor who received a combined kidney and bone marrow transplant.

The rearrangement joins TRBV19 to TRBJ1-1; D perhaps matches TRBD1 (5 bases). V lost 1 base to trimming and J lost 0 bases, with 21 bases between them. The CDR3 has 19 residues. CDR1 and CDR2 (germline): LNHDA, SQIVND (reference sequence). CDR3 protein: CASSIVWGRVSVMNTEAFF. CDR3 in DNA: TGTGCCAGTAGTATAGTCTGGGGCAGGGTCAGCGTCATGAACACTGAAGCTTTCTTT.

V and J are TRBV5-1 and TRBJ2-2, with D perhaps TRBD1 (5 bases). Looked up from germline, CDR1 is SGHRS and CDR2 is YFSETQ. V was pared by 1 base and J by 0 bases, with 10 bases between. This CDR3 comprises 16 residues. The CDR3 sequence: CASSLIGATNTGELFF. The CDR3 DNA follows: TGCGCCAGCAGCTTGATTGGGGCCACGAACACCGGGGAGCTGTTTTTT.

This clone came up a few times. This sequence joins TRBV10-3 and TRBJ2-3, with D perhaps TRBD1 (6 bases). Germline CDR1 ENHRY, CDR2 SYGVKD. CDR3 length equals 13 residues. V shed 6 bases and J shed 6 bases, with 13 bases lying between them. The CDR3 protein is CAIRPDSPDTQYF. Here the CDR3 DNA reads TGTGCCATCAGGCCGGACAGTCCGGATACGCAGTATTTT.

In DNA form, the CDR3 reads TGTGCCAGCAGCCGGGGACTCGGGACAGGCGACAATGAGCAGTTCTTC. It translates to CASSRGLGTGDNEQFF. The chain links TRBV6-6 to TRBJ2-1, with 8 bases aligning to TRBD1. The CDR3 has 16 residues. Trimming cost V 6 bases and J 5 bases; bases outside gene matches: 12. Germline lookup yields CDR1 MNHNY and CDR2 SVGAGI (reference sequence).

This clone was recorded only once. Other DNA sequences in this specimen translate into the identical CDR3. This chain connects TRBV4-1 to TRBJ2-3; the match to TRBD2 covers 9 bases. The germline CDR1 and CDR2 sequences are MGHRA and YSYEKL. There are 19 residues in the CDR3. Losses at the gene ends were 0 bases for V and 6 bases for J; bases not matched to a gene: 16. CDR3 in amino acids: CASSQDGGDIAGVADTQYF. The CDR3, as DNA: TGCGCCAGCAGCCAAGATGGTGGTGATATAGCGGGAGTAGCGGATACGCAGTATTTT.

The chain employs TRBV18 and TRBJ2-5, with D possibly matching TRBD1 (5 bases). This CDR3 contains 13 residues. Per the germline V gene, CDR1 is KGHSH and CDR2 is LQKENI. Trimming took 2 bases from V and 8 from J, leaving 12 bases between them. The CDR3 nucleotides are TGTGCCAGCTCACCAGTCATAGGGGAAACCCAGTACTTC. It is translated as CASSPVIGETQYF.

V usage is TRBV18 and J usage is TRBJ2-7, with 8 bases identical to TRBD1. The germline gives CDR1 KGHSH, CDR2 LQKENI. This CDR3 spans 15 amino acids. The V gene end was trimmed by 2 bases and the J gene end by 5 bases; junction bases not matched to a gene: 8. The CDR3 DNA follows: TGTGCCAGCTCACCAAACGGACAGGGCTCGCACGAGCAGTACTTC. Amino acids: CASSPNGQGSHEQYF.

This clone was counted once. V gene TRBV18 combines with J gene TRBJ2-1, with no clear D. Germline V CDR1 and CDR2: KGHSH, LQKENI. This CDR3 region has 16 residues. V lost 5 bases, J lost 0 bases, and 14 bases lay in between. CDR3 sequence (DNA): TGTGCCAGCTCATCCCCTGTCGGAGTCTCCTACAATGAGCAGTTCTTC. The encoded protein is CASSSPVGVSYNEQFF.

V gene TRBV7-2 combines with J gene TRBJ1-4; D is perhaps TRBD1 (5 bases). V dropped 1 base and J dropped 4 bases, with 13 bases sitting between them. CDR1 is SGHTA, CDR2 FQGNSA, per germline. CDR3 size: 16 residues. The CDR3 DNA follows: TGTGCCAGCAGCTTAGGGTTGGGGCGGATTAATGAAAAACTGTTTTTT. This gives the protein CASSLGLGRINEKLFF.

The chain combines TRBV7-2 with TRBJ2-5; perhaps TRBD1 as D (6 bases). Per germline, CDR1 SGHTA and CDR2 FQGNSA. The CDR3 consists of 15 residues. The V end lost 0 bases, the J end lost 3 bases, and 11 bases lay between the germline ends. The CDR3 coding sequence is TGTGCCAGCAGCTTAGCGTTCGGACAGAAAGAGACCCAGTACTTC. Its translation: CASSLAFGQKETQYF.

The rearrangement joins TRBV7-2 to TRBJ1-2; no firm D call. The CDR3 contains 15 residues. V was trimmed by 1 base and J by 8 bases, leaving 17 bases between them. Germline V CDR1 and CDR2: SGHTA, FQGNSA. The CDR3, as DNA: TGTGCCAGCAGCTTAGGGTGGGAGGGAGGATACGGCTACACCTTC. It yields the protein CASSLGWEGGYGYTF.

The chain couples TRBV7-9 to TRBJ2-7; 9 bases line up with TRBD2. V trimming: 5 bases; J trimming: 1 base; junction bases outside the gene matches: 9. This CDR3 is built from 16 residues. Per the germline V gene, CDR1 is SEHNR and CDR2 is FQNEAQ (reference sequence). The CDR3 DNA sequence: TGTGCCAGCAGCCCCGGGGGTAGCGGGGGATCCTACGAGCAGTACTTC. Its protein product is CASSPGGSGGSYEQYF.

This chain links TRBV5-6 with TRBJ1-5; tentatively, D is TRBD1 (5 bases). This CDR3 contains 14 residues. V lost 3 bases and J lost 4, with 11 bases in between. Germline V lookup: CDR1 SGHDT, CDR2 YYEEEE. Here the CDR3 reads CASSSGLSNQPQHF. The CDR3, as DNA: TGTGCCAGCAGCTCGGGACTAAGTAATCAGCCCCAGCATTTT.

The chain uses TRBV11-3 and TRBJ2-3, with D possibly TRBD2 on 5 matching bases. CDR3 length equals 16 residues. The germline V and J ends were trimmed by 5 bases and 0 bases, with 15 bases remaining between them. The germline CDR1 and CDR2 sequences are SGHNT and YENEEA. CDR3 DNA: TGTGCCAGCAGCCTAGCTAGTCCTGGTAGCACAGATACGCAGTATTTT. Its translation: CASSLASPGSTDTQYF.

This clone was seen only once. The genes are TRBV11-2 and TRBJ2-1; TRBD2 aligns across 8 bases. Germline V gives CDR1 SGHAT, CDR2 FQNNGV. The trim removed 0 bases at V and 8 bases at J, leaving 21 bases unmatched. CDR3 size: 20 residues. The CDR3 DNA follows: TGTGCCAGCAGCTTAGATGCTGTGGTACGTAGGCGGGGGGCTTTAGATGAGCAGTTCTTC. This encodes CASSLDAVVRRRGALDEQFF.

V and J are TRBV28 and TRBJ2-7, with D possibly TRBD1 on 6 matching bases. Per the germline V gene, CDR1 is MDHEN and CDR2 is SYDVKM. The V end lost 4 bases, the J end lost 3 bases, and 13 bases lay between the germline ends. CDR3 size: 14 residues. The DNA for the CDR3 is TGTGCCAGCAGTTCAGGGGCTCAGGACTACGAGCAGTACTTC. This gives the protein CASSSGAQDYEQYF.

This clone was seen a few times. The chain joins TRBV21-1 to TRBJ1-4; whether TRBD1, the table's D call, matches the DNA was not checked. TRBV21-1 is recorded as a pseudogene. The CDR3 is 17 residues long. The CDR3 sequence: CASSKVEGQNRNEKLFF. CDR3 in DNA: TGTGCCAGCAGCAAAGTCGAAGGACAGAACCGGAATGAAAAACTGTTTTTT.

For this clone: Distinct nucleotide sequences in the sample also encode this CDR3. V gene TRBV7-9 combines with J gene TRBJ1-1, with 8 nucleotides matching TRBD1. After removal of 2 bases from V and 1 base from J, the junction contained 3 bases not matched to a gene. CDR1 is SEHNR and CDR2 is FQNEAQ in the germline V gene (reference sequence). The CDR3 covers 15 residues. DNA of the CDR3: TGTGCCAGCAGCTTAACTGGACAGGGGAACACTGAAGCTTTCTTT. Residues: CASSLTGQGNTEAFF. The whole variable domain, remainder taken from reference TRBV7-9 and TRBJ1-1, is DTGVSQNPRHKITKRGQNVTFRCDPISEHNRLYWYRQTLGQGPEFLTYFQNEAQLEKSRLLSDRFSAERPKGSFSTLEIQRTEQGDSAMYLCASSLTGQGNTEAFFGQGTRLTVV.

The rearrangement uses TRBV4-3 and TRBJ1-4, with a tentative D call TRBD1 (5 bases). The germline V gene encodes CDR1 LGHNA and CDR2 YSLEER. Trimming removed 2 bases from V and 11 bases from J, with 15 bases in between. The length of the CDR3 is 14 residues. This CDR3 is CASSQQGLMGKLFF. In DNA, the CDR3 is TGCGCCAGCAGCCAACAGGGATTAATGGGGAAACTGTTTTTT.

The chain is built from TRBV6-1 and TRBJ2-5; 9 bases fit TRBD1. This CDR3 is 15 amino acids long. Germline V gives CDR1 MNHNS, CDR2 SASEGT. Trimming removed 4 bases from V and 5 bases from J; junction bases left unmatched: 8. Here the CDR3 DNA reads TGTGCCAGCAGTGGAACACAGGGGGCTCTGGAGACCCAGTACTTC. Its protein product is CASSGTQGALETQYF.

The CDR3 coding sequence is TGTGCCAGCAGTCGTCGACAGGGCTACTCTGGGGCCAACGTCCTGACTTTC. Its protein product is CASSRRQGYSGANVLTF. This sequence joins TRBV28 and TRBJ2-6, with 7 nucleotides matching TRBD1. The CDR3 contains 17 residues. V was clipped by 5 bases and J by 0 bases; unmatched bases: 7. Germline values: CDR1 MDHEN, CDR2 SYDVKM. Using reference TRBV28 and TRBJ2-6 for the parts outside the CDR3, the full variable domain is DVKVTQSSRYLVKRTGEKVFLECVQDMDHENMFWYRQDPGLGLRLIYFSYDVKMKEKGDIPEGYSVSREKKERFSLILESASTNQTSMYLCASSRRQGYSGANVLTFGAGSRLTVL.

The rearrangement joins TRBV4-2 to TRBJ2-5; 12 nucleotides agree with TRBD2. The last part of the DNA fits TRBJ2-7 better; the J call may be wrong. From germline, CDR1 is LGHNA and CDR2 YNFKEQ. This CDR3 is built from 17 residues. The CDR3 nucleotides read TGTGCCAGCAGCCGAACTAGCGGGGGGTCAAGCTCCTACGAGCAGTACTTC. It encodes CASSRTSGGSSSYEQYF.